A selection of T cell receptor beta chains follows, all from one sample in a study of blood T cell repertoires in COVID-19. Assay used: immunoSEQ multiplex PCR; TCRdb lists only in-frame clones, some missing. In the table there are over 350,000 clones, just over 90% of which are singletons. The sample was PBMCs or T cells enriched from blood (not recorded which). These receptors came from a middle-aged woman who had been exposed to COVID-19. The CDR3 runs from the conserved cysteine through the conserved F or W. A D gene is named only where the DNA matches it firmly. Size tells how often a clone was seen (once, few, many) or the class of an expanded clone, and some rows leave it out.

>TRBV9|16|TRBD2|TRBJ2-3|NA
CASSVVASGATDTQYF
TGTGCCAGCAGCGTAGTGGCTAGCGGGGCCACAGATACGCAGTATTTT
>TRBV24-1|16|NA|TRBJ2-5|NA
CATSGRGEEGPETQYF
TGTGCCACCAGTGGCCGAGGGGAGGAGGGCCCAGAGACCCAGTACTTC
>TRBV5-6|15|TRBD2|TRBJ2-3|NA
CASSFVAGGADTQYF
TGTGCCAGCAGCTTTGTAGCGGGAGGAGCAGATACGCAGTATTTT
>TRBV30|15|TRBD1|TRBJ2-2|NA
CAWSVRDRDTGELFF
TGTGCCTGGAGTGTACGGGACAGGGACACCGGGGAGCTGTTTTTT
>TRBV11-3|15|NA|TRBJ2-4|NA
CASSLGNSAENIQYF
TGTGCCAGCAGCTTAGGTAACTCCGCTGAAAACATTCAGTACTTC
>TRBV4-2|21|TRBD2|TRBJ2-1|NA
CASSHLSPGLAGGSSYNEQFF
TGTGCCAGCAGCCACTTGTCGCCGGGACTAGCGGGGGGGAGCTCCTACAATGAGCAGTTCTTC
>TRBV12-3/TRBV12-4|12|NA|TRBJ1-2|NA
CASSPLRYGYTF
TGTGCCAGCAGCCCCCTCCGCTATGGCTACACCTTC
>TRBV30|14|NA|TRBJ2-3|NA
CAWSRGGGSDTQYF
TGTGCCTGGTCCCGGGGAGGGGGGTCAGATACGCAGTATTTT
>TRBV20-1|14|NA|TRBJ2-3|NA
CSASGGLGADTQYF
TGCAGTGCTAGTGGTGGGCTGGGAGCAGATACGCAGTATTTT
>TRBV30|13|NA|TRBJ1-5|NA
CAWGQGIDQPQHF
TGTGCCTGGGGGCAGGGGATTGATCAGCCCCAGCATTTT
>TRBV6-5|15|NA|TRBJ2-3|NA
CASSFGTPLIDTQYF
TGTGCCAGCAGCTTCGGGACTCCCCTCATAGATACGCAGTATTTT
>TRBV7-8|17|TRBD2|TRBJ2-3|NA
CASSLPASGAPTDTQYF
TGTGCCAGCAGCTTACCGGCTAGCGGGGCACCCACAGATACGCAGTATTTT
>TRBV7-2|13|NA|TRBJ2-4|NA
CASSPGQLNIQYF
TGTGCCAGCAGCCCCGGACAGTTAAACATTCAGTACTTC
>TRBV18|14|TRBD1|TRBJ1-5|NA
CASSPGQGSQPQHF
TGTGCCAGCTCACCAGGACAGGGGAGCCAGCCCCAGCATTTT
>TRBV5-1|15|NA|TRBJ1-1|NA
CASSLRRAMNTEAFF
TGCGCCAGCAGCTTGCGGAGGGCGATGAACACTGAAGCTTTCTTT
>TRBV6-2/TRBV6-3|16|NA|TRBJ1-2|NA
CASSPGVKGQNYGYTF
TGTGCCAGCAGTCCCGGAGTAAAAGGACAAAACTATGGCTACACCTTC
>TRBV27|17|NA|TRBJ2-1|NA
CASSLRGAGSSYNEQFF
TGTGCCAGCAGTTTACGGGGGGCGGGTAGCTCCTACAATGAGCAGTTCTTC
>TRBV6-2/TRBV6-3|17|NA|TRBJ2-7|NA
CASSRGLLTGSSYEQYF
TGTGCCAGCAGCCGCGGTTTATTAACAGGGAGTTCCTACGAGCAGTACTTC
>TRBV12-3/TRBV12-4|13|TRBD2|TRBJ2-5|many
CASSLSGVETQYF
TGTGCCAGCAGTTTAAGCGGGGTAGAGACCCAGTACTTC
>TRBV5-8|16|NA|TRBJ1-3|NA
CASSSGTTNSGNTIYF
TGTGCCAGCAGCTCAGGGACAACCAATTCTGGAAACACCATATATTTT
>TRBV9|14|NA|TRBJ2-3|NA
CASSGSASTDTQYF
TGTGCCAGCAGCGGCAGTGCTAGCACAGATACGCAGTATTTT
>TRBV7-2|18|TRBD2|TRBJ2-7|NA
CASSLGSLAGVNSYEQYF
TGTGCCAGCAGCTTAGGTAGCCTAGCGGGGGTCAACTCCTACGAGCAGTACTTC
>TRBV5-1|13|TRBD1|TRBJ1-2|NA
CASSLATGDGYTF
TGCGCCAGCAGCTTGGCTACAGGGGATGGCTACACCTTC